The T cell receptor beta chain described here comes from a study of cytomegalovirus exposure and HLA in healthy donors. The study ran its PCR with 60 Vbeta and 13 Jbeta primers. Assay: immunoSEQ multiplex PCR; the TCRdb copy retains only in-frame clones and omits some. The sample consists of 150,000 to 200,000 clones, 80% to 85% of them appearing once. V shed 6 bases, J shed 1 base, and the junction held 7 bases outside the gene matches. Germline assignment: CDR1 SNHLY and CDR2 FYNNEI. CDR3 length: 15 amino acids. This TCR came from a young man in good health and CMV-seronegative. V is TRBV2 and J is TRBJ2-3; 7 bases match TRBD1. The sample consisted of PBMCs. This CDR3 is CASRQDRYGTDTQYF. The CDR3 DNA reads TGTGCCAGCAGACAGGACAGGTATGGCACAGATACGCAGTATTTT.